This T cell receptor beta chain was sequenced for a study of blood T cell repertoires in COVID-19. On the study more broadly: Some COVID-19 samples were acute and others convalescent; all came from the United States, Italy and Spain.

Trimming removed 10 bases from V and 0 bases from J, with 11 bases in between. Germline V gene data show CDR1 as SGHVS and CDR2 as FQNEAQ. The CDR3 loop spans 13 amino acids. Measured with immunoSEQ multiplex PCR; TCRdb has only the in-frame clones, and not every one. The sample has some 340,000 clones; roughly 86% are singletons. Two negative PCRs, clearance, or symptom resolution had been documented for recovered Cohort 3 donors. The sequencing input was PBMCs or T cells enriched from blood (not recorded which). The gene calls are TRBV7-8 and TRBJ2-3; D is undetermined. The receptor's source is a woman between 25 and 40 years old who had recovered from COVID-19. The CDR3 DNA reads TGTGCCACAGGCCGGTTTAGCACAGATACGCAGTATTTT. Protein sequence: CATGRFSTDTQYF. Drawing the rest from reference TRBV7-8 and TRBJ2-3, the complete variable domain is GAGVSQSPRYKVAKRGQDVALRCDPISGHVSLFWYQQALGQGPEFLTYFQNEAQLDKSGLPSDRFFAERPEGSVSTLKIQRTQQEDSAVYLCATGRFSTDTQYFGPGTRLTVL.